Sequencing of this TCR beta chain was carried out in a study of identical twins. One entry per CDR3 protein results from TCRdb running MiXCR on the 5' RACE reads. In the table there are about 530,000 distinct CDR3 sequences, roughly 15% of which are singletons. General study points: For zero-insertion analyses, partial confounding could come from invariant MAIT and iNKT cells.

Only a few counts were recorded for this clonotype. The antigen is unknown. This CDR3 contains 14 residues. V lost 2 bases to trimming and J lost 2 bases, with 11 bases between them. Germline V gene sequence: CDR1 SGDLS, CDR2 YYNGEE. These same records also appear under a second study, on yellow fever vaccine responses in identical twins.

The specimen was CD4+ T cells sorted from blood. The sequence came from a woman aged 18-29 years in good health. The genes are TRBV9 and TRBJ2-7, with unresolved D. The CDR3: CASSVSELTYEQYF. CDR3 DNA sequence: TGTGCCAGCAGCGTCAGCGAGCTGACCTACGAGCAGTACTTC. Looking up the rest from reference TRBV9 and TRBJ2-7 gives the full variable domain: DSGVTQTPKHLITATGQRVTLRCSPRSGDLSVYWYQQSLDQGLQFLIQYYNGEERAKGNILERFSAQQFPDLHSELNLSSLELGDSALYFCASSVSELTYEQYFGPGTRLTVT.